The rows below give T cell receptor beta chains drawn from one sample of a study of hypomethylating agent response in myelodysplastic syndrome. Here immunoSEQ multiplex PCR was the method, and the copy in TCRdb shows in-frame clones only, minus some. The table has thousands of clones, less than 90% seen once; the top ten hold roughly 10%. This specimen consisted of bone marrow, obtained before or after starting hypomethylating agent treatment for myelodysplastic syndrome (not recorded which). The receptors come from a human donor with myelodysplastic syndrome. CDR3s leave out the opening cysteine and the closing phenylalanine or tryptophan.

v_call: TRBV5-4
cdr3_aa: ASSLTGSTEAF

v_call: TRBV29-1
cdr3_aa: SVPDGGGYT

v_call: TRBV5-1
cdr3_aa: ASSSRGTGALNTEAF

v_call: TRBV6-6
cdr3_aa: ASSYVGGTYGYT

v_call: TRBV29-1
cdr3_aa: SIKPLHEQF

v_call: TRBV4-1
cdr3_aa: ASSQVLQKGHGELF

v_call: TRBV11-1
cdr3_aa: ASSPGPGSYNEQF

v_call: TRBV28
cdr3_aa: ASSFPSEQY

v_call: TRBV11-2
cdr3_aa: ASSLLGQGNNEQF

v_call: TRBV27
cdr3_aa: ASSLEGGFGNTIY